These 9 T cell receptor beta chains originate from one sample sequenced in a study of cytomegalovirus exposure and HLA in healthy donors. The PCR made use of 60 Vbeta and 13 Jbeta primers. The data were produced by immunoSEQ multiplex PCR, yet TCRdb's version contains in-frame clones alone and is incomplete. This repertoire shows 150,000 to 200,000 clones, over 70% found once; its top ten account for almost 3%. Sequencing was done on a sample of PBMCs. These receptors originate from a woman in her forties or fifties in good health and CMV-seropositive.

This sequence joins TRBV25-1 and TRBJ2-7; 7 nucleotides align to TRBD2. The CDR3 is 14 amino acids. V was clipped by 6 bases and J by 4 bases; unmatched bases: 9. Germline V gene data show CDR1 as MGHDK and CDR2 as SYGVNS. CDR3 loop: CASRYGEGYYEQYF. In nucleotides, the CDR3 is TGTGCCAGCAGATATGGGGAGGGCTATTACGAGCAGTACTTC.

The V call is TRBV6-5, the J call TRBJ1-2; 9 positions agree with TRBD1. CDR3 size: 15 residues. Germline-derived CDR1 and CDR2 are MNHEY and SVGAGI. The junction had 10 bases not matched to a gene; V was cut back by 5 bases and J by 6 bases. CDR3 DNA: TGTGCCAGCAGTACGTACTTGGGACAGGGAGATGGCTACACCTTC. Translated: CASSTYLGQGDGYTF.

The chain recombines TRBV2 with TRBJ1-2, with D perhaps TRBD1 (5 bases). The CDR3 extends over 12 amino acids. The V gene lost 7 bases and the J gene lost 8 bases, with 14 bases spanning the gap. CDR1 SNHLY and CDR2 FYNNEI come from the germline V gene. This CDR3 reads CASTDTVRGYTF. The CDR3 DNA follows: TGTGCCAGCACGGACACAGTCAGGGGCTACACCTTC.

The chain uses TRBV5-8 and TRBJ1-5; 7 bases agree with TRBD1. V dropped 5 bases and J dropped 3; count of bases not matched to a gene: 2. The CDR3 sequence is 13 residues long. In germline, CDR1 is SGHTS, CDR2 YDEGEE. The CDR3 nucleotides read TGTGCCAGCAGGGGACAGTCCAATCAGCCCCAGCATTTT. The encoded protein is CASRGQSNQPQHF.

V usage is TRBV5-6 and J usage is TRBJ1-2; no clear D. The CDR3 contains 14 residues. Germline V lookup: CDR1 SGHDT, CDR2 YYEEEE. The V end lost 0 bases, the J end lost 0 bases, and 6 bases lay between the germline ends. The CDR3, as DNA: TGTGCCAGCAGCTTGGCCGGAGCTAACTATGGCTACACCTTC. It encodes CASSLAGANYGYTF.

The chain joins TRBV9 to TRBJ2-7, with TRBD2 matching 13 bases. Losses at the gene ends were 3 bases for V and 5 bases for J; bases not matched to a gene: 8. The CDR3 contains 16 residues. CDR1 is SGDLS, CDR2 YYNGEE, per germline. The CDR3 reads CASSARTSGGANEQYF. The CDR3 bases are TGTGCCAGCAGCGCACGTACTAGCGGGGGGGCGAACGAGCAGTACTTC.

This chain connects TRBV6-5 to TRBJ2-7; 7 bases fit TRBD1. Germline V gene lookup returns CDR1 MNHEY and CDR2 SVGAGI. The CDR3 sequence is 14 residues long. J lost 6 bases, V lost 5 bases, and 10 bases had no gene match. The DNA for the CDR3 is TGTGCCAGCAGTAAGACAGGGTCCGCGCGCGAGCAGTACTTC. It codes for CASSKTGSAREQYF.

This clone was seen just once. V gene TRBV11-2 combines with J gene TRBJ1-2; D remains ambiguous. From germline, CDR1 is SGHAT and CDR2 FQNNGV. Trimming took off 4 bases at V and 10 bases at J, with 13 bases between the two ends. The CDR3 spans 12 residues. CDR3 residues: CASSSRLSDYTF. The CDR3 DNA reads TGTGCCAGCAGCTCCCGACTCTCCGACTACACCTTC.

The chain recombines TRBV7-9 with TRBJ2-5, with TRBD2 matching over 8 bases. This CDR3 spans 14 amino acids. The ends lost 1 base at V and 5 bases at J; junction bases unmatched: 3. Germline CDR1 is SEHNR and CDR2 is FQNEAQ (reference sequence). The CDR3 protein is CASSLEAGVETQYF. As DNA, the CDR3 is TGTGCCAGCAGCTTAGAAGCGGGGGTCGAGACCCAGTACTTC.